This TCR beta chain was found in a study of post-analysis software for immune sequencing data (dated by TCRdb to the mid-2010s). A note on the overall study: Disease courses on record covered relapsing-remitting, secondary progressive and progressive-relapsing multiple sclerosis, though some patients had no subtype annotation. Patient repertoires were compared against some twelve previously published healthy control repertoires from donors aged about 6 to 27 years. A subset of samples was prepared in parallel using single-end sample barcoding, then pooled and co-amplified after Illumina adapter ligation.

To demonstrate the VDJtools post-analysis software, the study profiled TCR beta repertoires from the peripheral blood of around 13 young patients with multiple sclerosis. The multiple sclerosis patients were children and adolescents between roughly 6 and 16 years of age. The CDR3 spans 16 residues, from the cysteine through the phenylalanine. Only CDR3 DNA remains: 48 bases, in frame from the first base. CDR1 and CDR2 (SGDLS, YYNGEE) derive from the germline V gene. Between the V and J ends, shortened by 0 bases and 3 bases respectively, the junction contains 13 bases. Receptors were amplified or captured by PCR. The data were produced on an Illumina HiSeq 2500. To reduce PCR and sequencing biases, unique molecular identifiers were incorporated into the TCR beta cDNA libraries. Roughly 0.5 million cDNA molecules were obtained per 1 to 10 million input T cells, so each molecule approximated one T cell. Patient libraries were prepared and sequenced with the same protocol used for the earlier healthy control dataset. Samples belonging to the same batch were prepared together, multiplexed and sequenced on a shared HiSeq lane. The paper's processing steps were these. Raw barcoded reads were processed with MIGEC, and single-read molecular identifier groups were discarded before consensus assembly and CDR3 extraction. VDJtools was used for post-analysis of the clonotype tables, with diversity normalized by down-sampling every dataset to the smallest sample size. In repertoire overlap clustering, CDR3 amino acid sequences, but not nucleotide sequences, were matched to correct batch-related cross-sample contamination. TCRdb redid the processing of the public reads, applying fastp at Q25 and MiXCR, and retained in-frame beta chains. Each entry is one CDR3 protein sequence, shown with its most common DNA and genes. The V and J calls and clone size come from TCRdb's table, not from the authors' own analysis. The sample table holds about 770,000 distinct CDR3 sequences, of which just over 45% were seen once. The leading ten clones occupy roughly 4.5% of the sample.

What the authors observed across the whole study: Direct clustering with F measure showed strong co-clustering of samples prepared in the same batch, prompting a batch-effect correction. Multiple sclerosis patients had significantly lower normalized Chao1 diversity than controls, a result that suggests substantial peripheral T-cell clonal expansion. Significantly higher frequencies in patients than in controls were found for a handful of TRBV segments, including TRBV5-6, TRBV5-1 and TRBV20-1. The control group was slightly older than the multiple sclerosis patient group.

With respect to this clonotype: It has no known antigen specificity. Base quality data are lacking; no much larger clone is found one base away.

Specimen: blood. The V and J segments used are TRBV9 and TRBJ2-1; TRBD2 is a weak D gene call, 6 bases matching. This TCR derives from a girl under 18 with multiple sclerosis. CDR3 sequence: CASSVVGTTSYNEQFF. The nucleotides read TGTGCCAGCAGCGTAGTGGGGACGACTAGCTACAATGAGCAGTTCTTC.